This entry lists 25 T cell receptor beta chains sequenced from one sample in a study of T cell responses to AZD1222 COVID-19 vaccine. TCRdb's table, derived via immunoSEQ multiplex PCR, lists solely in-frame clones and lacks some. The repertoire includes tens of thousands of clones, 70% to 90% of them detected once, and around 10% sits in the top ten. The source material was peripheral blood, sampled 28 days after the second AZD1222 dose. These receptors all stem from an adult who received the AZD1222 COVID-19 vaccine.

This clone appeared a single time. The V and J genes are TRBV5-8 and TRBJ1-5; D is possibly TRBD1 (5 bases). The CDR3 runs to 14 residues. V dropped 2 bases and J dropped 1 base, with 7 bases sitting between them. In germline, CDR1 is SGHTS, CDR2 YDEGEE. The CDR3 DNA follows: TGTGCCAGCAGCTTATGGGGGAGCAATCAGCCCCAGCATTTT. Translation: CASSLWGSNQPQHF. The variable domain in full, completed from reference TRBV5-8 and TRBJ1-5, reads EAGVTQSPTHLIKTRGQQATLRCSPISGHTSVYWYQQALGLGLQFLLWYDEGEERNRGNFPPRFSGRQFPNYSSELNVNALELEDSALYLCASSLWGSNQPQHFGDGTRLSIL.

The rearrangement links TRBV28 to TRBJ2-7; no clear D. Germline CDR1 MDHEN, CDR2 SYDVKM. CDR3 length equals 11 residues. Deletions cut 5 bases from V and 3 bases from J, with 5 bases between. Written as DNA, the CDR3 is TGTGCCAGCAGTGGGCTCTACGAGCAGTACTTC. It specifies CASSGLYEQYF.

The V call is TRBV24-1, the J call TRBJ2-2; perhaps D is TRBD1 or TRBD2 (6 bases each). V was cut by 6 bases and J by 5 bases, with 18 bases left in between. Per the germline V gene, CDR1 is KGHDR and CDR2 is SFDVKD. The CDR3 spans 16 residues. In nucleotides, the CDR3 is TGTGCCACCAGTCCACGTAGGGGGGATTGGACCGGGGAGCTGTTTTTT. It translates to CATSPRRGDWTGELFF.

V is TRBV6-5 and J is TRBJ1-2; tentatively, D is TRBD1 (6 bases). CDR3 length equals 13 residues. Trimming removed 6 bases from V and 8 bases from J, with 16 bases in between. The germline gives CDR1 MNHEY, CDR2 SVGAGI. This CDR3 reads CASSLNGGRGYTF. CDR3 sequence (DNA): TGTGCCAGCAGCCTAAATGGGGGCCGGGGCTACACCTTC.

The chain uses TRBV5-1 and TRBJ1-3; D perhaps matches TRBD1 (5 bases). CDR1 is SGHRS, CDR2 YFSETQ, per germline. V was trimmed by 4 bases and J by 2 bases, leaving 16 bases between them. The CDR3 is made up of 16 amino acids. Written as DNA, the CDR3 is TGCGCCAGCAGCCTTGGGGGAATCAAAACTGGAAACACCATATATTTT. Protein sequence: CASSLGGIKTGNTIYF.

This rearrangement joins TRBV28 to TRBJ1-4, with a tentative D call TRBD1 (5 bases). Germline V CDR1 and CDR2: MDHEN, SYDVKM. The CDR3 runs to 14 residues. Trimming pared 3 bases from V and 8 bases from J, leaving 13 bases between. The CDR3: CASSFRGEEEKLFF. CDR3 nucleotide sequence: TGTGCCAGCAGTTTCCGAGGGGAGGAGGAAAAACTGTTTTTT.

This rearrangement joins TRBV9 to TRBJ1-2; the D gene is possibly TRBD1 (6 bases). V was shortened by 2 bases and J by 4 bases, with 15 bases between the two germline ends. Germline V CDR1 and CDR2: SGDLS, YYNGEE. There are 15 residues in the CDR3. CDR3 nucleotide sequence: TGTGCCAGCAGCGTCGGGGGGCGGATGGTCTATGGCTACACCTTC. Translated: CASSVGGRMVYGYTF.

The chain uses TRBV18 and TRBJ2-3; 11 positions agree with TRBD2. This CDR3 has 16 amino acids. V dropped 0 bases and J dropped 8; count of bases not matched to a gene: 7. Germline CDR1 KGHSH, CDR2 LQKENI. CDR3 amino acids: CASSPPKTSGEGTQYF. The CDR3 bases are TGTGCCAGCTCACCACCGAAGACTAGCGGGGAAGGTACGCAGTATTTT.

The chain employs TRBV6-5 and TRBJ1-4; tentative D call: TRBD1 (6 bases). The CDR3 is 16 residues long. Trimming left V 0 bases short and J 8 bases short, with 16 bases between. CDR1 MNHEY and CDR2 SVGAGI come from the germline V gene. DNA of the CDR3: TGTGCCAGCAGTTACTCCGCCGAACAGGGACTCGAAAAACTGTTTTTT. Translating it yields CASSYSAEQGLEKLFF.

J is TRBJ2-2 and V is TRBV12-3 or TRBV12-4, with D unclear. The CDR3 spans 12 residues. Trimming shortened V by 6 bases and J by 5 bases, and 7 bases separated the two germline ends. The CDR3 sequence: CASSELTGELFF. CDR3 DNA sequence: TGTGCCAGCAGCGAATTGACCGGGGAGCTGTTTTTT.

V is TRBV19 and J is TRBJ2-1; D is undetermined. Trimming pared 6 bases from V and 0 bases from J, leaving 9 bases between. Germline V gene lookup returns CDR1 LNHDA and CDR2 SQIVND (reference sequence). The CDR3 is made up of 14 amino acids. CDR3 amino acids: CASRRASSYNEQFF. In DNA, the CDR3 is TGTGCCAGTAGACGCGCCAGCTCCTACAATGAGCAGTTCTTC.

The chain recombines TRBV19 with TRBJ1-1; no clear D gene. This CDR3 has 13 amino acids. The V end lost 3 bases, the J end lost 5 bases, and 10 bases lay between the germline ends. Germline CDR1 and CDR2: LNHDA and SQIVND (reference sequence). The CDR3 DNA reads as TGTGCCAGTAGTATTTATGGAGGAACTGAAGCTTTCTTT. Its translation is CASSIYGGTEAFF.

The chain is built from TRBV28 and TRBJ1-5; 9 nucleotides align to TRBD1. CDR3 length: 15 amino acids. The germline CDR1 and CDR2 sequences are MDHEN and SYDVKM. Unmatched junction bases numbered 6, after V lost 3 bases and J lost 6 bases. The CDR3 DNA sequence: TGTGCCAGCAGTTTCGGGGACAGGGATCCTCAGCCCCAGCATTTT. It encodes CASSFGDRDPQPQHF.

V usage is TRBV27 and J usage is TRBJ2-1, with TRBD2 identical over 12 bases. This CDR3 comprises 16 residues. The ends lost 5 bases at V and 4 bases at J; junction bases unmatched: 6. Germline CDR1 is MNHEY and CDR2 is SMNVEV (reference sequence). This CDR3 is CASSPMGLAGYNEQFF. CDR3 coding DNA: TGTGCCAGCAGTCCCATGGGACTAGCGGGTTACAATGAGCAGTTCTTC.

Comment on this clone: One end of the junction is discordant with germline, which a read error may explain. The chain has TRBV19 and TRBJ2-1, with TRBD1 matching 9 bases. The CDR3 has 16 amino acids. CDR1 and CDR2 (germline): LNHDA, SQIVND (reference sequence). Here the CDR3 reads CASRIAGTGNRNEQFF. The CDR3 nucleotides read TGTGCCAGTAGAATAGCCGGGACAGGGAATCGGAATGAGCAGTTCTTC.

CDR3 amino acids: CASSLAPDYEQYF. In DNA, the CDR3 is TGCGCCAGCAGCTTGGCTCCGGACTACGAGCAGTACTTC. This chain joins TRBV5-1 and TRBJ2-7; no reliable D call. CDR3 length: 13 amino acids. V dropped 0 bases and J dropped 3 bases, with 7 bases sitting between them. CDR1 SGHRS and CDR2 YFSETQ come from the germline V gene.

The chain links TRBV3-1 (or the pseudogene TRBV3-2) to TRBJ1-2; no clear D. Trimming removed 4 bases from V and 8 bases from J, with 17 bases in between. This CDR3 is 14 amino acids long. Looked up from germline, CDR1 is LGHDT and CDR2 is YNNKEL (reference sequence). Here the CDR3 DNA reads TGTGCCAGCAGCCCGTCCGTAGGCGGTGGCGGCTACACCTTC. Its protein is CASSPSVGGGGYTF.

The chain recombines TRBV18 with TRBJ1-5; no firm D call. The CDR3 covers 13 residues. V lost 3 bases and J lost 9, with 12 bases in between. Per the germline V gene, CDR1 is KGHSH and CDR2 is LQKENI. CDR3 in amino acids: CASSPLRQPPQHF. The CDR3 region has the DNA TGTGCCAGCTCACCCCTTCGGCAGCCGCCCCAGCATTTT.

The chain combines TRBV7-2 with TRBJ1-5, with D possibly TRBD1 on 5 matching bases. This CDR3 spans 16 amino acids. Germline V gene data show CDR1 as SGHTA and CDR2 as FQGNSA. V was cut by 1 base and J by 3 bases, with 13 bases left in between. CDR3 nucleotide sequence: TGTGCCAGCAGCTTAGAATTGGCCAGGGTCAATCAGCCCCAGCATTTT. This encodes CASSLELARVNQPQHF.

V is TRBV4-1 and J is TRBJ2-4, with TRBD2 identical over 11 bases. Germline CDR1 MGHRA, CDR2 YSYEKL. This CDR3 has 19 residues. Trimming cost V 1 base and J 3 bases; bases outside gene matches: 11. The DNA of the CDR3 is TGCGCCAGCAGCCAAGTCCTTGCTTTTAGCGGGGGGGTCAAAAACATTCAGTACTTC. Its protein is CASSQVLAFSGGVKNIQYF.

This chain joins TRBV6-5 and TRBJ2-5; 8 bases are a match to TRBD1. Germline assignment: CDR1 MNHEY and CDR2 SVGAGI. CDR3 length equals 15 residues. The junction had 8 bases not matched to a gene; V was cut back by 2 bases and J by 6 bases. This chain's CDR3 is CASSYDYGQGQTQYF. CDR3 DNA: TGTGCCAGCAGTTACGATTACGGACAGGGACAGACCCAGTACTTC.

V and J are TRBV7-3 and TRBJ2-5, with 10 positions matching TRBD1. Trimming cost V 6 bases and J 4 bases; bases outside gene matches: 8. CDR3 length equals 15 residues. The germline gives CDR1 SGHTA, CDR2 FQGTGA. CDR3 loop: CASSISRTGGETQYF. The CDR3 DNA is TGTGCCAGCAGTATCTCACGGACAGGGGGAGAGACCCAGTACTTC. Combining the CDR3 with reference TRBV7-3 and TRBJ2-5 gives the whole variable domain GAGVSQTPSNKVTEKGKYVELRCDPISGHTALYWYRQSLGQGPEFLIYFQGTGAADDSGLPNDRFFAVRPEGSVSTLKIQRTERGDSAVYLCASSISRTGGETQYFGPGTRLLVL.

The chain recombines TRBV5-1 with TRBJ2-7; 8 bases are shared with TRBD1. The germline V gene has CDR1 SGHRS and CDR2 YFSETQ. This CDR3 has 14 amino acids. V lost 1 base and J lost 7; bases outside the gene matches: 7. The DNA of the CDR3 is TGCGCCAGCAGCTTGAAGGACAGGGCTGGGGAGCAGTACTTC. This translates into CASSLKDRAGEQYF.

The CDR3, as DNA: TGCGCCAGCAGCCACCCACCGGACAGGACTGGAAACACCATATATTTT. Amino acids: CASSHPPDRTGNTIYF. This rearrangement joins TRBV4-1 to TRBJ1-3; 7 nucleotides align to TRBD1. Per germline, CDR1 MGHRA and CDR2 YSYEKL. The junction had 7 bases not matched to a gene; V was cut back by 3 bases and J by 2 bases. The CDR3 covers 16 residues.

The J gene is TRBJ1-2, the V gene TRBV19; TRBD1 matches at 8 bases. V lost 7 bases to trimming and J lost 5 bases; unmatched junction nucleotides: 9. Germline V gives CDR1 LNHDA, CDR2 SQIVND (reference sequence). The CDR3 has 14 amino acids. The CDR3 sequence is CASTPDREGYGYTF. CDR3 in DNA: TGTGCCAGTACCCCGGACAGGGAAGGATATGGCTACACCTTC.